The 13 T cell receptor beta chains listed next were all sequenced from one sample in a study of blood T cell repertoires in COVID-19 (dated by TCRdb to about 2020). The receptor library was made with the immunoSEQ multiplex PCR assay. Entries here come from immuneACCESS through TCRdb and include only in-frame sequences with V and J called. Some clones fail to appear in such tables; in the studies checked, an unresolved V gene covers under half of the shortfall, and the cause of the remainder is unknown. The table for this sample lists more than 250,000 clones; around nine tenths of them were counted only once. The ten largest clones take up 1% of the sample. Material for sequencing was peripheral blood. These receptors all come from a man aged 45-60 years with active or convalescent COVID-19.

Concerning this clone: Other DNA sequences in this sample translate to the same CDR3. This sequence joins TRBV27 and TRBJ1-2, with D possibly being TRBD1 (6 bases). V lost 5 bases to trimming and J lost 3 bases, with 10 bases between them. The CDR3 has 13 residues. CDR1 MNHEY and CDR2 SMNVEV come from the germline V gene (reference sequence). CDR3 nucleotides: TGTGCCAGCAGTCCCAGGGGTGACTATGGCTACACCTTC. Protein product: CASSPRGDYGYTF.

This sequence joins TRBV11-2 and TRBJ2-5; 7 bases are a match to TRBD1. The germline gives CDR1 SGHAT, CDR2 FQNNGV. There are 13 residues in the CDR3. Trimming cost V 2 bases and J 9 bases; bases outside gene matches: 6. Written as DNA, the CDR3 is TGTGCCAGCAGCTTAATCCCAGGGGGTGCCCAGTACTTC. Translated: CASSLIPGGAQYF.

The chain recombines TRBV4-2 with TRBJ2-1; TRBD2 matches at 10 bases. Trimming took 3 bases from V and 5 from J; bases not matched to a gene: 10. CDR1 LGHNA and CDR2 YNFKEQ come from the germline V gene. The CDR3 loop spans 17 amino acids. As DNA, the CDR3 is TGTGCCAGCAGCCAGACCCTAGCGGGAGCGGGGAACAATGAGCAGTTCTTC. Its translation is CASSQTLAGAGNNEQFF.

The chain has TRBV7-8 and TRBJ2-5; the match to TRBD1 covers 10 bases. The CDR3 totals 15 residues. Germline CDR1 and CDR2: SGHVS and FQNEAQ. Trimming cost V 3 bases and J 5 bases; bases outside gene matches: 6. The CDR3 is CASSFRDRGWETQYF. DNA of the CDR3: TGTGCCAGCAGCTTCCGGGACAGGGGATGGGAGACCCAGTACTTC.

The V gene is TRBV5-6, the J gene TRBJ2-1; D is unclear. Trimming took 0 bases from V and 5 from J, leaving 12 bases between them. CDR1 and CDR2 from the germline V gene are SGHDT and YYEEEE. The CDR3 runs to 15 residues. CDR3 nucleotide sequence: TGTGCCAGCAGCTTGGCCGAAGAGACTCACAATGAGCAGTTCTTC. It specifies CASSLAEETHNEQFF.

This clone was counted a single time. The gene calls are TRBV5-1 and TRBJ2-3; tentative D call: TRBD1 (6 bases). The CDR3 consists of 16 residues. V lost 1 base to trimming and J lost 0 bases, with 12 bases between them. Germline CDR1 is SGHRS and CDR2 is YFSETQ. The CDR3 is CASSLRQGSSTDTQYF. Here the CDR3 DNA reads TGCGCCAGCAGCTTGCGCCAGGGGAGTAGCACAGATACGCAGTATTTT.

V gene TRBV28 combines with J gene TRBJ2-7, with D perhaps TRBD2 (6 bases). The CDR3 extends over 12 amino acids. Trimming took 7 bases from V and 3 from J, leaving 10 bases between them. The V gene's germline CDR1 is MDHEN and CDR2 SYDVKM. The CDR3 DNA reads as TGTGCCAGCACCTCGGGGGACTACGAGCAGTACTTC. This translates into CASTSGDYEQYF.

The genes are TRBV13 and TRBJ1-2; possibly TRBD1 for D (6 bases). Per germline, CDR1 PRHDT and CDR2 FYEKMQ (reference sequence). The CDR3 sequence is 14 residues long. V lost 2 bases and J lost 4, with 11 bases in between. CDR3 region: CASSLQDSRYGYTF. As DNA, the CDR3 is TGTGCCAGCAGCTTACAGGACAGCCGCTATGGCTACACCTTC.

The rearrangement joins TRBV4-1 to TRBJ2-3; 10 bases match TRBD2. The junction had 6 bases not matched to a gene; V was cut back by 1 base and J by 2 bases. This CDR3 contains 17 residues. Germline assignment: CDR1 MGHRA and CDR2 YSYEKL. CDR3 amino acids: CASSQASLAGPTDTQYF. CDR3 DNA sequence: TGCGCCAGCAGCCAAGCCTCACTAGCGGGGCCCACAGATACGCAGTATTTT.

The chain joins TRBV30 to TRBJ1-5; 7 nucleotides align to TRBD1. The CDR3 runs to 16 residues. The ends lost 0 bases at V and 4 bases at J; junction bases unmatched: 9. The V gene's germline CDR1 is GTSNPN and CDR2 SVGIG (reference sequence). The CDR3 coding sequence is TGTGCCTGGAGTGTACCCCCGGGACAGCCAAATCAGCCCCAGCATTTT. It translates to CAWSVPPGQPNQPQHF.

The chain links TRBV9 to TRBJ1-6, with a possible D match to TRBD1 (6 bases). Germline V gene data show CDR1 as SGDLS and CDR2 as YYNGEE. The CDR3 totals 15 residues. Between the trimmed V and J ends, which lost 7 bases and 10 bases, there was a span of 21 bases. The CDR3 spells CASSFGSSQGSPLHF. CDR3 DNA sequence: TGTGCCAGCTCCTTTGGTAGCAGCCAGGGGTCACCCCTCCACTTT.

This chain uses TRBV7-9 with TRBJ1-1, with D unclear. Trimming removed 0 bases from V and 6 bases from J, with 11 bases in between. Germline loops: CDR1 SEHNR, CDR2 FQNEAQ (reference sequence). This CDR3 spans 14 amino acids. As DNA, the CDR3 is TGTGCCAGCAGCTTAGCGTTGATAGAACCTGAAGCTTTCTTT. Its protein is CASSLALIEPEAFF. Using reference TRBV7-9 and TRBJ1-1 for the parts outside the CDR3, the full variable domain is DTGVSQNPRHKITKRGQNVTFRCDPISEHNRLYWYRQTLGQGPEFLTYFQNEAQLEKSRLLSDRFSAERPKGSFSTLEIQRTEQGDSAMYLCASSLALIEPEAFFGQGTRLTVV.

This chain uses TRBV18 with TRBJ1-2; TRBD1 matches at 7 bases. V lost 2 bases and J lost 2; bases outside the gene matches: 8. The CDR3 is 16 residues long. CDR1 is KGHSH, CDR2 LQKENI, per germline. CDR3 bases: TGTGCCAGCTCACCAGGTGGGGGACAGAGCAACTATGGCTACACCTTC. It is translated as CASSPGGGQSNYGYTF.